The 29 T cell receptor beta chains given below trace back to one sample, sequenced in a study of regulatory T cells in long-lasting Graves disease. Stated time point: newly diagnosed GD, antithyroid drugs for less than 3 months. PBMC RNA served as the TCR library source. Both iRepertoire HTBI primers and Arm-PCR of CDR3 regions were used to build the TCR beta libraries. MiXCR, run by TCRdb on the multiplex PCR reads, gives a single entry per CDR3 protein. This sample carries a few hundred thousand distinct CDR3 sequences, 20% of them seen once, and the ten largest clones take around 13%. Sequencing used peripheral blood mononuclear cells (PBMCs), obtained at new diagnosis, from a patient treated with antithyroid drugs. Receptors were obtained from a female donor with Graves disease.

This clonotype was counted at least ten times. The chain has TRBV14 and TRBJ1-2; D call uncertain. In germline, CDR1 is SGHDN, CDR2 FVKESK. The V end lost 3 bases, the J end lost 5 bases, and 13 bases lay between the germline ends. The CDR3 covers 14 residues. For the CDR3, the DNA is TGTGCCAGCAGCCACAACGGACGCCTATATGGCTACACCTTC. It codes for CASSHNGRLYGYTF.

This clonotype was seen at least ten times. The chain's CDR3 is CASSYAASNTEAFF. In DNA form, the CDR3 reads TGTGCCAGCTCATACGCAGCATCGAACACTGAAGCTTTCTTT. The chain combines TRBV18 with TRBJ1-1; D is unclear. Trimming removed 5 bases from V and 1 base from J, with 11 bases in between. CDR3 size: 14 residues. Germline V gene sequence: CDR1 KGHSH, CDR2 LQKENI. The full variable domain, with the rest looked up from reference TRBV18 and TRBJ1-1, is NAGVMQNPRHLVRRRGQEARLRCSPMKGHSHVYWYRQLPEEGLKFMVYLQKENIIDESGMPKERFSAEFPKEGPSILRIQQVVRGDSAAYFCASSYAASNTEAFFGQGTRLTVV.

V is TRBV7-9 and J is TRBJ1-3; no definite D call. Per germline, CDR1 SEHNR and CDR2 FQNEAQ (reference sequence). Trimming took 1 base from V and 3 from J, leaving 13 bases between them. There are 16 residues in the CDR3. As DNA, the CDR3 is TGTGCCAGCAGCTTAGTTGGAGGGCGCGTTGGAAACACCATATATTTT. This codes for CASSLVGGRVGNTIYF.

In its sample, this clonotype was seen many times. This sequence joins TRBV6-1 and TRBJ1-1; the D is unclear. V was pared by 5 bases and J by 0 bases, with 13 bases between. Germline V CDR1 and CDR2: MNHNS, SASEGT. The CDR3 contains 15 residues. This CDR3 is CASSPLGFMNTEAFF. The CDR3, as DNA: TGTGCCAGCAGTCCACTGGGATTCATGAACACTGAAGCTTTCTTT.

This clonotype was observed at least ten times. The chain links TRBV7-8 to TRBJ1-4; unclear D gene. Trimming took 5 bases from V and 0 from J, leaving 16 bases between them. The germline gives CDR1 SGHVS, CDR2 FQNEAQ. The CDR3 is 17 residues long. The CDR3 DNA reads as TGTGCCAGCAGCCAGACCCGGATAATCGCAACTAATGAAAAACTGTTTTTT. Residues: CASSQTRIIATNEKLFF.

V gene TRBV6-1 combines with J gene TRBJ1-3; unclear D gene. V lost 6 bases and J lost 4, with 13 bases in between. CDR3 length: 14 residues. Looked up from germline, CDR1 is MNHNS and CDR2 is SASEGT. The CDR3 reads CASSATTDGNTIYF. CDR3 DNA sequence: TGTGCCAGCAGCGCCACCACGGACGGAAACACCATATATTTT.

This clonotype has at least ten counts. This chain links TRBV7-2 with TRBJ1-1, with 10 bases matching TRBD1. V lost 5 bases and J lost 6; bases outside the gene matches: 6. The germline V gene encodes CDR1 SGHTA and CDR2 FQGNSA. The CDR3 loop spans 14 amino acids. DNA for the CDR3: TGTGCCAGCAGCCCCGGGACAGGGGCTTCTGAAGCTTTCTTT. Its translation is CASSPGTGASEAFF.

This clonotype appeared many times. This chain joins TRBV18 and TRBJ2-7, with TRBD2 matching over 9 bases. Trimming cost V 4 bases and J 2 bases; bases outside gene matches: 9. Germline V gene lookup returns CDR1 KGHSH and CDR2 LQKENI. This CDR3 has 16 amino acids. The CDR3 region is CASSQGRGLAAYEQYF. CDR3 sequence (DNA): TGTGCCAGCTCACAGGGCCGGGGACTAGCCGCCTACGAGCAGTACTTC.

This clonotype was recorded many times. The chain employs TRBV7-2 and TRBJ2-1; no reliable D call. CDR1 is SGHTA and CDR2 is FQGNSA in the germline V gene. The CDR3 loop spans 12 amino acids. With 5 bases removed from V and 4 bases from J, the gap between germline ends came to 6 bases. This CDR3 is CASSKRYNEQFF. The CDR3 DNA is TGTGCCAGCAGCAAGCGTTACAATGAGCAGTTCTTC.

This clonotype was picked up a small number of times. The junction and the germline gene differ at one end; a read error may be behind it. The chain employs TRBV28 and TRBJ2-5, with D perhaps TRBD2 (6 bases). In germline, CDR1 is MDHEN, CDR2 SYDVKM. This CDR3 has 12 amino acids. CDR3 region: CASSSIEKGLHF. The CDR3 bases are TGTGCCAGCAGTTCCATCGAGAAGGGACTCCACTTC.

This clonotype was seen only a few times. V gene TRBV4-2 combines with J gene TRBJ2-7; TRBD2 aligns across 12 bases. The CDR3 consists of 16 residues. The V and J ends lost 1 base and 3 bases, in that order; junction bases with no gene match: 4. Germline CDR1 is LGHNA and CDR2 is YNFKEQ. CDR3 in amino acids: CASSQATSGRIYEQYF. CDR3 in DNA: TGTGCCAGCAGCCAAGCCACTAGCGGGAGGATCTACGAGCAGTACTTC.

The chain combines TRBV6-1 with TRBJ2-7; D not certain. V was clipped by 7 bases and J by 3 bases, with 16 bases between them. Germline V gene data show CDR1 as MNHNS and CDR2 as SASEGT. This CDR3 is 14 amino acids long. CDR3 sequence reads: CASTPSADFYEQYF. Here the CDR3 DNA reads TGTGCCAGCACCCCATCGGCGGATTTCTACGAGCAGTACTTC.

This clonotype was recorded many times. This chain links TRBV20-1 with TRBJ2-7; 14 bases are a match to TRBD2. CDR1 is DFQATT, CDR2 SNEGSKA, per germline (reference sequence). The CDR3 spans 14 residues. J was trimmed by 8 bases and V by 5 bases; bases with no gene match: 8. The CDR3 protein is CSAPRTSGGYKQYF. The CDR3 region has the DNA TGCAGTGCTCCCAGGACTAGCGGGGGGTACAAGCAGTACTTC.

This clonotype was detected many times. This chain uses TRBV7-3 with TRBJ2-2; tentatively, D is TRBD1 (6 bases). This CDR3 has 15 amino acids. Germline-derived CDR1 and CDR2 are SGHTA and FQGTGA. V was shortened by 5 bases and J by 4 bases, with 14 bases between the two germline ends. The CDR3 spells CASSPDAGVTGELFF. The CDR3 bases are TGTGCCAGCAGCCCCGATGCAGGGGTCACCGGGGAGCTGTTTTTT.

This clonotype was seen ten or more times. V gene TRBV9 combines with J gene TRBJ2-7; no clear D gene. Germline CDR1 reads SGDLS; CDR2 reads YYNGEE. Trimming removed 3 bases at V and 2 bases at J, with 9 bases between. The CDR3 loop spans 13 amino acids. The CDR3 sequence is CASSGITPYEQYF. For the CDR3, the DNA is TGTGCCAGCAGCGGGATAACACCCTACGAGCAGTACTTC.

This clonotype was seen only once. The CDR3 region is CASSAGTYESGYTF. CDR3 DNA sequence: TGTGCCAGCAGCGCCGGGACATACGAATCCGGCTACACCTTC. The chain carries TRBV5-5 and TRBJ1-2; D perhaps matches TRBD1 (6 bases). V was cut by 4 bases and J by 8 bases, with 18 bases left in between. Germline V CDR1 and CDR2: SGHKS, YYEKEE (reference sequence). The CDR3 totals 14 residues.

This clonotype was recorded a few times. A much larger clonotype is one base distant, so this may be a read error. The rearrangement uses TRBV18 and TRBJ1-1, with TRBD1 as a possible D gene (5 bases). The CDR3 length is 12 residues. Germline lookup yields CDR1 KGHSH and CDR2 LQKENI. Trimming took off 3 bases at V and 7 bases at J, with 9 bases between the two ends. CDR3 sequence (DNA): TGTGCCAGCTCACCCGGCAGGGTTGAAGCTTTCTTT. This codes for CASSPGRVEAFF.

This clonotype was counted at least ten times. This chain links TRBV7-2 with TRBJ2-1; TRBD2 matches 9 bases. Germline CDR1 is SGHTA and CDR2 is FQGNSA. The V and J ends lost 3 bases and 1 base, in that order; junction bases with no gene match: 1. The CDR3 runs to 15 residues. In nucleotides, the CDR3 is TGTGCCAGCAGCTTGAGCGGGAGGTCCTACAATGAGCAGTTCTTC. Translating it yields CASSLSGRSYNEQFF. The complete variable domain, with remaining parts taken from reference TRBV7-2 and TRBJ2-1, reads GAGVSQSPSNKVTEKGKDVELRCDPISGHTALYWYRQSLGQGLEFLIYFQGNSAPDKSGLPSDRFSAERTGGSVSTLTIQRTQQEDSAVYLCASSLSGRSYNEQFFGPGTRLTVL.

This clonotype was counted ten times or more. This rearrangement joins TRBV7-9 to TRBJ2-1, with 9 bases lining up with TRBD2. This CDR3 comprises 18 residues. Germline V CDR1 and CDR2: SEHNR, FQNEAQ (reference sequence). The V and J ends lost 3 bases and 8 bases, in that order; junction bases with no gene match: 17. CDR3 loop: CASSLWLAGRRGTDEQFF. The CDR3 nucleotides are TGTGCCAGCAGCTTGTGGCTAGCGGGACGGAGGGGTACGGATGAGCAGTTCTTC.

This clonotype was picked up a small number of times. V is TRBV5-1 and J is TRBJ2-1; D is undetermined. This CDR3 contains 14 residues. CDR1 SGHRS and CDR2 YFSETQ come from the germline V gene. V lost 4 bases, J lost 6 bases, and 14 bases lay in between. The CDR3 nucleotides read TGCGCCAGCAGCCGTGGGGAAGAGTTCAATGAGCAGTTCTTC. It specifies CASSRGEEFNEQFF.

The chain combines TRBV3-1 with TRBJ1-2, with a tentative D call TRBD1 (6 bases). Trimming removed 6 bases at V and 8 bases at J, with 19 bases between. Germline CDR1 is LGHDT and CDR2 is YNNKEL (reference sequence). CDR3 length: 14 amino acids. CDR3 sequence: CASRAGGRGRGYTF. For the CDR3, the DNA is TGTGCCAGCAGGGCAGGAGGCAGGGGTCGGGGCTACACCTTC.

This clonotype was counted at least ten times. This chain connects TRBV4-3 to TRBJ2-7, with 10 positions matching TRBD1. The CDR3 loop spans 15 amino acids. The V segment lost 0 bases and the J segment 4 bases; nucleotides outside the gene matches: 3. Germline V gene sequence: CDR1 LGHNA, CDR2 YSLEER. CDR3 in amino acids: CASSQERTGGYEQYF. DNA for the CDR3: TGCGCCAGCAGCCAAGAACGGACAGGGGGATACGAGCAGTACTTC.

The gene calls are TRBV6-9 and TRBJ2-3; 13 bases match TRBD2. CDR1 is MNHGY, CDR2 SVAAGI, per germline. After removal of 2 bases from V and 4 bases from J, the junction contained 0 bases not matched to a gene. The CDR3 is made up of 15 amino acids. The DNA of the CDR3 is TGTGCCAGCAGTTATACTAGCGGGGGGGCAGATACGCAGTATTTT. Its translation: CASSYTSGGADTQYF.

This chain joins TRBV28 and TRBJ2-6; no clear D gene. V shed 6 bases and J shed 4 bases, with 10 bases lying between them. The germline V gene has CDR1 MDHEN and CDR2 SYDVKM. The CDR3 covers 14 residues. Here the CDR3 DNA reads TGTGCCAGCAGGTTGAGTACAGGGGCCAACGTCCTGACTTTC. Encoded protein: CASRLSTGANVLTF.

The gene calls are TRBV27 and TRBJ2-1; D not resolved. This CDR3 has 15 amino acids. V was trimmed by 6 bases and J by 10 bases, leaving 22 bases between them. Looked up from germline, CDR1 is MNHEY and CDR2 is SMNVEV (reference sequence). CDR3 residues: CASSQTPRGVYEQFF. The CDR3 coding sequence is TGTGCCAGCAGCCAAACCCCCCGAGGTGTATACGAGCAGTTCTTC.

This clonotype rates as medium-sized (0.01 to 0.1%). The chain uses TRBV19 and TRBJ2-7, with TRBD1 matching 10 bases. There are 13 residues in the CDR3. The V gene's germline CDR1 is LNHDA and CDR2 SQIVND (reference sequence). With V trimmed by 10 bases and J by 5 bases, 8 bases remained unmatched. In DNA form, the CDR3 reads TGTGCCACAGGACAGGGGGTGAAAAACGAGCAGTACTTC. As protein: CATGQGVKNEQYF.

This clonotype was observed at least ten times. The V gene is TRBV3-1, the J gene TRBJ2-3; 8 bases are a match to TRBD2. Germline loops: CDR1 LGHDT, CDR2 YNNKEL (reference sequence). J gave up 1 base and V 1 base, and 10 bases lay outside the gene matches. This CDR3 region has 18 residues. The CDR3, as DNA: TGTGCCAGCAGCCAAGTCCGGGGGGGTAGGCTTGGCACAGATACGCAGTATTTT. The encoded protein is CASSQVRGGRLGTDTQYF.

This clonotype was observed many times. V gene TRBV7-3 combines with J gene TRBJ2-3; 8 bases agree with TRBD1. V shed 4 bases, J shed 6 bases, and the junction held 9 bases outside the gene matches. Germline CDR1 and CDR2: SGHTA and FQGTGA. The CDR3 length is 15 residues. The CDR3 bases are TGTGCCAGCAGCTCTTCAGGGGGCGGTGTTGATACGCAGTATTTT. Its translation: CASSSSGGGVDTQYF.

V is TRBV3-1 and J is TRBJ1-5; D remains unclear. Trimming pared 3 bases from V and 2 bases from J, leaving 8 bases between. Germline CDR1 is LGHDT and CDR2 is YNNKEL (reference sequence). The CDR3 runs 14 residues. In DNA form, the CDR3 reads TGTGCCAGCAGCCAGGGGAGGCGCAATCAGCCCCAGCATTTT. Translation: CASSQGRRNQPQHF.